This T cell receptor beta chain appears in the sequencing data of a study of CXCR3-negative and CXCR3-positive naive CD8 T cells. cDNA libraries for TRB were generated by 5' RACE incorporating UMI labels. No DNA is given; TCRdb re-called the 5' RACE reads and lists each CDR3 protein once. The table gives 75,000 to 100,000 distinct CDR3 sequences; the top ten clones make up less than 0.85% of it. Study findings and constraints: TRB CDR3s were more hydrophobic in CXCR3-positive than in CXCR3-negative naive cells.

Comments on this clonotype: Its target is not known.

Material for sequencing was naive CXCR3+ CD8+ T cells from blood. Subset meaning: CD45RO-CCR7+CD27+CD95- naive CD8+ T cells expressing CXCR3 (TNR3+). The sequence derives from a human donor in good health. Some clones in this sample may be carry-over from other donors' samples.

CDR3 sequence reads: CASSRQGNLNTEAFF. The chain links TRBV7-9 to TRBJ1-1. Germline CDR1 reads SEHNR; CDR2 reads FQNEAQ (reference sequence). The CDR3 consists of 15 residues.